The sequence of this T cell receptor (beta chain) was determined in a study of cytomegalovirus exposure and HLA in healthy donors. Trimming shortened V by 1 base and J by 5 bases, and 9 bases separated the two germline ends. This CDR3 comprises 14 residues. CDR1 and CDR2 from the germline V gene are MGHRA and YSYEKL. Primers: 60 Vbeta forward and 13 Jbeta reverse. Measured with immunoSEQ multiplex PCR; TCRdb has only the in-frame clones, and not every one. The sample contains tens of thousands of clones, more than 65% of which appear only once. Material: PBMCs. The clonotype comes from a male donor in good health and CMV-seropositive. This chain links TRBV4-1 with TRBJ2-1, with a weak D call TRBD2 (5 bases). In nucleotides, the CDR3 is TGCGCCAGCAGCCAAGTTTCGGGGAACAATGAGCAGTTCTTC. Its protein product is CASSQVSGNNEQFF.